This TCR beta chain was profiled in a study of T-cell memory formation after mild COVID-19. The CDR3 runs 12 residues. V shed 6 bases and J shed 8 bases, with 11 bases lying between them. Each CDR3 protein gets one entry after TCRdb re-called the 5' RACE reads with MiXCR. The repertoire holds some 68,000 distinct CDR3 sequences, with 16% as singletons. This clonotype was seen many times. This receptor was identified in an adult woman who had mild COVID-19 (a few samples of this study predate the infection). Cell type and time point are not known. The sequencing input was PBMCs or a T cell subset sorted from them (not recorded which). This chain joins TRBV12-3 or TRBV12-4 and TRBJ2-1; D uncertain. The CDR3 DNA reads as TGTGCCAGCAGCCCCCATGGCGATGAGCAGTTCTTC. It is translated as CASSPHGDEQFF.